This T cell receptor (beta chain) is drawn from a study of OX40 agonist ivuxolimab in advanced cancers. Study-level points and caveats: CD8+ T cells were the subset that, on average, had more expanded clones than CD4+.

Worth noting for this clone: Its cognate antigen is unknown.

Profiled with immunoSEQ multiplex PCR; TCRdb holds only in-frame clones, not every one. Among around 64,000 clones listed, 75% to 90% were seen once. The CDR3 is 13 amino acids. Trimming took 4 bases from V and 9 from J, leaving 16 bases between them. Germline V gives CDR1 SGHKS, CDR2 YYEKEE (reference sequence). This clonotype was obtained from an adult with an advanced solid tumor such as melanoma, head and neck, liver or kidney cancer. V is TRBV5-5 and J is TRBJ1-2; D is perhaps TRBD1 (5 bases). The input for sequencing was CD4+ or CD8+ T cells sorted from blood, taken in a trial of the OX40 agonist ivuxolimab. Here the CDR3 reads CASSTRDHFSYTF. The DNA for the CDR3 is TGTGCCAGCAGCACCCGGGACCATTTTAGCTACACCTTC.